The 24 T cell receptor beta chains given below trace back to one sample, sequenced in a study of blood T cell repertoires in COVID-19. The assay was immunoSEQ multiplex PCR, and TCRdb's table has in-frame clones only and misses some. Of about 200,000 clones in the sample, around 82% are singletons; the top ten hold 5.5%. Sequenced input: peripheral blood. These receptors all come from a woman between 65 and 79 years old with acute or convalescent COVID-19.

For the CDR3, the DNA is TGTGCCAGCAGTACGATAGCGGGAGGGTACAATGAGCAGTTCTTC. It translates to CASSTIAGGYNEQFF. This chain connects TRBV6-2 or TRBV6-3 to TRBJ2-1; 11 bases are a match to TRBD2. Germline values: CDR1 MNHEY, CDR2 SVGEGT. CDR3 length: 15 residues. After removal of 5 bases from V and 4 bases from J, the junction contained 4 bases not matched to a gene.

V is TRBV12-3 or TRBV12-4 and J is TRBJ2-2; D might be TRBD2 (5 bases). This CDR3 contains 13 residues. Deletions cut 5 bases from V and 6 bases from J, with 10 bases between. CDR3 nucleotides: TGTGCCAGCAGTGTGGGAGAGGCCGGGGAGCTGTTTTTT. Translation gives CASSVGEAGELFF.

This clone came up once. V gene TRBV7-9 combines with J gene TRBJ1-1; D is perhaps TRBD1 (6 bases). CDR3 size: 15 residues. Germline lookup yields CDR1 SEHNR and CDR2 FQNEAQ (reference sequence). Trimming took 6 bases from V and 10 from J, leaving 24 bases between them. The CDR3 protein is CASSRSSGDGVGAFF. The CDR3 DNA is TGTGCCAGCAGTCGGTCGTCAGGGGACGGAGTTGGAGCTTTCTTT.

The sample holds one count of this clone. The V and J genes are TRBV6-6 and TRBJ2-3; D not resolved. Per germline, CDR1 MNHNY and CDR2 SVGAGI (reference sequence). The CDR3 is 13 amino acids. Trimming left V 7 bases short and J 1 base short, with 9 bases between. The CDR3 loop is CASTLGGTDTQYF. The DNA of the CDR3 is TGTGCCAGCACTCTAGGCGGCACAGATACGCAGTATTTT.

The chain recombines TRBV24-1 with TRBJ1-3; D remains unclear. Looked up from germline, CDR1 is KGHDR and CDR2 is SFDVKD. The germline V and J ends were trimmed by 6 bases and 2 bases, with 10 bases remaining between them. This CDR3 spans 14 amino acids. CDR3 DNA sequence: TGTGCCACCAGTCCCCGACATACTGGAAACACCATATATTTT. Its protein is CATSPRHTGNTIYF.

Remarks on this clone: At the DNA level, this CDR3 is encoded by other sequences in the same sample as well. The genes are TRBV5-1 and TRBJ1-1, with 7 bases fitting TRBD1. The CDR3 is 14 residues long. CDR1 is SGHRS and CDR2 is YFSETQ in the germline V gene. J lost 5 bases, V lost 3 bases, and 7 bases had no gene match. The chain's CDR3 is CASSSGTEGTEAFF. In DNA form, the CDR3 reads TGCGCCAGCAGCTCCGGGACAGAGGGTACTGAAGCTTTCTTT.

This chain links TRBV5-4 with TRBJ2-7; possible D gene TRBD1, 6 bases. V was shortened by 4 bases and J by 0 bases, with 11 bases between the two germline ends. CDR1 is SGHNT, CDR2 YYREEE, per germline (reference sequence). This CDR3 has 14 residues. CDR3 coding DNA: TGTGCCAGCAGCCGCCGGGACAACTCCTACGAGCAGTACTTC. Its translation is CASSRRDNSYEQYF.

This clone came up a few times. This sequence joins TRBV5-1 and TRBJ1-1, with 9 bases that match TRBD1. With 3 bases clipped from V and 3 bases from J, the junction kept 3 bases outside the gene matches. The CDR3 runs 14 residues. Germline-derived CDR1 and CDR2 are SGHRS and YFSETQ. The CDR3 loop is CASSWTGVDTEAFF. The CDR3, as DNA: TGCGCCAGCAGCTGGACAGGGGTCGACACTGAAGCTTTCTTT.

The chain combines TRBV7-8 with TRBJ2-3; 7 nucleotides match TRBD1. The germline V gene has CDR1 SGHVS and CDR2 FQNEAQ. Trimming at V came to 4 bases and at J to 6 bases, leaving 7 bases not matched to a gene. CDR3 length: 14 residues. For the CDR3, the DNA is TGTGCCAGCAGCTCTACGACAGGGCTGGATACGCAGTATTTT. It yields the protein CASSSTTGLDTQYF. Filled out from reference TRBV7-8 and TRBJ2-3, the complete variable domain reads GAGVSQSPRYKVAKRGQDVALRCDPISGHVSLFWYQQALGQGPEFLTYFQNEAQLDKSGLPSDRFFAERPEGSVSTLKIQRTQQEDSAVYLCASSSTTGLDTQYFGPGTRLTVL.

This chain joins TRBV19 and TRBJ2-3; possibly TRBD2 for D (5 bases). The ends were cut back, 3 bases at V and 3 bases at J, with 7 bases in the middle. The CDR3 is 13 amino acids. CDR1 is LNHDA and CDR2 is SQIVND in the germline V gene (reference sequence). CDR3: CASSMWETDTQYF. The CDR3 nucleotides are TGTGCCAGTAGTATGTGGGAGACAGATACGCAGTATTTT.

This clone has only a few counts. The chain carries TRBV10-3 and TRBJ2-2, with TRBD2 identical over 11 bases. CDR1 is ENHRY and CDR2 is SYGVKD in the germline V gene. The CDR3 runs 17 residues. V was pared by 4 bases and J by 0 bases, with 4 bases of the junction left unmatched. In DNA form, the CDR3 reads TGTGCCATCAGTGGGGGTAGCGGGAGGGCGAACACCGGGGAGCTGTTTTTT. This sequence encodes CAISGGSGRANTGELFF.

The chain combines TRBV5-4 with TRBJ2-7; TRBD2 agrees at 9 bases. CDR1 is SGHNT and CDR2 is YYREEE in the germline V gene (reference sequence). This CDR3 contains 16 residues. V shed 0 bases and J 0 bases; nucleotides not matched to a gene: 4. Written as DNA, the CDR3 is TGTGCCAGCAGCTTGGGACTAGCGGCCGACTCCTACGAGCAGTACTTC. It yields the protein CASSLGLAADSYEQYF.

This clone has a handful of counts. The chain links TRBV5-1 to TRBJ1-2; 8 nucleotides match TRBD1. The CDR3 contains 14 residues. The trim removed 4 bases at V and 7 bases at J, leaving 9 bases unmatched. CDR1 and CDR2 from the germline V gene are SGHRS and YFSETQ. This chain's CDR3 is CASSPEGQGLGYTF. The CDR3 DNA reads TGCGCCAGCAGCCCGGAAGGACAGGGCCTTGGCTACACCTTC.

V usage is TRBV7-8 and J usage is TRBJ2-1; TRBD2 is a possible D gene (6 bases). Trimming shortened V by 2 bases and J by 3 bases, and 11 bases separated the two germline ends. Germline V gives CDR1 SGHVS, CDR2 FQNEAQ. The CDR3 spans 15 residues. As DNA, the CDR3 is TGTGCCAGCAGCTTACGACTAGAGGTCTACAATGAGCAGTTCTTC. Amino acid sequence: CASSLRLEVYNEQFF.

This chain links TRBV28 with TRBJ2-1, with 13 bases lining up with TRBD2. The CDR3 is 17 amino acids. Germline CDR1 MDHEN, CDR2 SYDVKM. The V segment lost 6 bases and the J segment 5 bases; nucleotides outside the gene matches: 10. CDR3 DNA sequence: TGTGCCAGCAGGCCGCCCGGACTAGCGGGAGCCAACAATGAGCAGTTCTTC. It encodes CASRPPGLAGANNEQFF.

This clone was recorded a few times. CDR3 residues: CASSIRGGRETGELFF. The CDR3 bases are TGTGCCAGTAGTATCCGAGGGGGCAGGGAAACCGGGGAGCTGTTTTTT. V gene TRBV19 combines with J gene TRBJ2-2; TRBD1 matches at 7 bases. J was trimmed by 5 bases and V by 3 bases; bases with no gene match: 9. The CDR3 consists of 16 residues. Looked up from germline, CDR1 is LNHDA and CDR2 is SQIVND (reference sequence).

The chain links TRBV5-1 to TRBJ2-1; 7 positions agree with TRBD2. Germline assignment: CDR1 SGHRS and CDR2 YFSETQ. J was trimmed by 9 bases and V by 2 bases; bases with no gene match: 8. The CDR3 length is 14 residues. The CDR3 bases are TGCGCCAGCAGCTTCATGGGAGGGCCAACTGAGCAGTTCTTC. It yields the protein CASSFMGGPTEQFF.

The chain carries TRBV10-3 and TRBJ2-5, with 12 bases fitting TRBD2. Germline CDR1 and CDR2: ENHRY and SYGVKD. CDR3 length: 18 amino acids. Trimming took 10 bases from V and 4 from J; bases not matched to a gene: 19. The CDR3 DNA is TGTGCCACAAGGGGGGCTAGCGGGAGGGGGGCCGAAACAGAGACCCAGTACTTC. Its protein is CATRGASGRGAETETQYF.

The chain couples TRBV14 to TRBJ2-5; D call uncertain. This CDR3 spans 14 amino acids. V gave up 3 bases and J gave up 5 bases, with 13 bases separating them. The germline V gene has CDR1 SGHDN and CDR2 FVKESK. The CDR3 region has the DNA TGTGCCAGCAGCCAGCTAGACGCCCGGGAGACCCAGTACTTC. It specifies CASSQLDARETQYF.

CDR3: CSVSGGEANTEAFF. The CDR3 DNA sequence: TGCAGCGTTTCGGGGGGGGAGGCGAACACTGAAGCTTTCTTT. The chain employs TRBV29-1 and TRBJ1-1; tentative D call: TRBD1 (5 bases). The CDR3 sequence is 14 residues long. Between the trimmed V and J ends, which lost 5 bases and 1 base, there was a span of 14 bases. Germline V gene lookup returns CDR1 SQVTM and CDR2 ANQGSEA.

CDR3 DNA sequence: TGTGCCAGCAGCAAAAGGGGAGCGGGAGGTGGAGAGACCCAGTACTTC. Protein sequence: CASSKRGAGGGETQYF. The chain links TRBV21-1 to TRBJ2-5; the D segment call TRBD2 is taken from the table without a DNA check. TRBV21-1 is tagged as a pseudogene. CDR3 length equals 16 residues.

This clone was detected once. The chain recombines TRBV24-1 with TRBJ2-1; 9 bases align to TRBD2. The germline gives CDR1 KGHDR, CDR2 SFDVKD. V lost 1 base, J lost 9 bases, and 15 bases stayed unmatched. The CDR3 has 18 amino acids. CDR3 protein: CATSDFRYSGRSYGEQFF. DNA for the CDR3: TGTGCCACCAGTGATTTTCGGTACAGCGGGAGGTCGTACGGTGAGCAGTTCTTC.

The J gene is TRBJ2-7, the V gene TRBV18, with 10 positions matching TRBD1. Germline trimming cut 2 bases from V and 7 bases from J; bases unmatched to any gene: 8. The CDR3 spans 15 residues. The V gene's germline CDR1 is KGHSH and CDR2 LQKENI. CDR3 DNA sequence: TGTGCCAGCTCACCAGACAGGGGGCGACCGGGGGAGCAGTACTTC. It yields the protein CASSPDRGRPGEQYF.

The table lists this clone with a count of one. The chain carries TRBV6-4 and TRBJ2-3; TRBD1 matches 10 bases. CDR1 is MRHNA and CDR2 is SNTAGT in the germline V gene. The CDR3 extends over 18 amino acids. Trimming removed 3 bases from V and 2 bases from J; junction bases left unmatched: 11. The CDR3: CASSDPHRGQGLTDTQYF. In DNA form, the CDR3 reads TGTGCCAGCAGTGATCCCCACCGGGGACAGGGGCTCACAGATACGCAGTATTTT.